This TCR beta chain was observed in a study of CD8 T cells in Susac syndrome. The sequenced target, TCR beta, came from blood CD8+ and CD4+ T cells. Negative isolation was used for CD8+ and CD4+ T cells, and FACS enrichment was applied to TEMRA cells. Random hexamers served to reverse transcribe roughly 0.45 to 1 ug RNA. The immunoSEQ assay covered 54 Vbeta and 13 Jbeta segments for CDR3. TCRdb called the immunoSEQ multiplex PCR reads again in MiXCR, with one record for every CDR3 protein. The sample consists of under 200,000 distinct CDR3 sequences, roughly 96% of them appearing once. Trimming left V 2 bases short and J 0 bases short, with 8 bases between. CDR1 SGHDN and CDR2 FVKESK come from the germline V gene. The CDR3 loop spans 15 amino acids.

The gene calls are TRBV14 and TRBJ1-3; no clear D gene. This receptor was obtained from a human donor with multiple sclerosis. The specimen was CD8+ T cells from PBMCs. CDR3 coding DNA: TGTGCCAGCAGCCAATGGCGAAGCTCTGGAAACACCATATATTTT. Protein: CASSQWRSSGNTIYF. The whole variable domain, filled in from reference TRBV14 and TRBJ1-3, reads EAGVTQFPSHSVIEKGQTVTLRCDPISGHDNLYWYRRVMGKEIKFLLHFVKESKQDESGMPNNRFLAERTGGTYSTLKVQPAELEDSGVYFCASSQWRSSGNTIYFGEGSWLTVV.